This TCR beta chain was identified in a study of T cells after somatic rescue of genetic block. V shed 7 bases and J 5 bases; nucleotides not matched to a gene: 11. CDR1 SNHLY and CDR2 FYNNEI come from the germline V gene. CDR3 length equals 15 residues. Only in-frame clones appear in the TCRdb table, and some are missing; sequencing was by immunoSEQ multiplex PCR. The top ten hold approximately 1.5% of the sample, which has roughly 110,000 clones, around nine tenths seen once. This clonotype originated in a woman aged 18 to 35. The chain combines TRBV2 with TRBJ2-3, with 8 bases identical to TRBD1. The specimen was peripheral blood mononuclear cells (PBMCs). CDR3 residues: CASTPGGTGQDTQYF. The CDR3 region has the DNA TGTGCCAGCACCCCAGGGGGGACAGGCCAAGATACGCAGTATTTT.